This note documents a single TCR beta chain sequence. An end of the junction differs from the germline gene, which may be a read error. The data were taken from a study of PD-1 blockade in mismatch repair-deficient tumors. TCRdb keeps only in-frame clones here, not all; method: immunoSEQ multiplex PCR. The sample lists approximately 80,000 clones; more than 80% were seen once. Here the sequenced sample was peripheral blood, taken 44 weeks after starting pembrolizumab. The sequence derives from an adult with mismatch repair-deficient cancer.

The CDR3 region has the DNA TGTGCCAGCTCACTGAATGAAGTAAGACAGCTGGCGTACTATGGCTACGCCTTC. It translates to CASSLNEVRQLAYYGYAF. V is TRBV18 and J is TRBJ1-2, with TRBD1 as a possible D gene (5 bases). This CDR3 contains 18 residues. In germline, CDR1 is KGHSH, CDR2 LQKENI.